A single sample is the source of the 22 T cell receptor beta chains below, sequenced in a study of T cell responses to AZD1222 COVID-19 vaccine. Only in-frame clones appear in the TCRdb table, and some are missing; sequencing was by immunoSEQ multiplex PCR. Among approximately 140,000 clones, roughly 89% were seen once, and the ten largest hold roughly 7.1%. Material: peripheral blood, obtained 28 days after the second dose of the MenACWY control vaccine. The receptors stem from an adult who received the MenACWY meningococcal vaccine as a control.

The genes are TRBV6-5 and TRBJ1-4; unclear D gene. CDR1 MNHEY and CDR2 SVGAGI come from the germline V gene. Trimming cost V 10 bases and J 6 bases, with 21 bases left between them. The CDR3 runs 15 residues. CDR3: CATRSPGLGDEKLFF. The CDR3 DNA sequence: TGTGCCACCCGAAGCCCAGGTTTAGGAGATGAAAAACTGTTTTTT.

The rearrangement joins TRBV29-1 to TRBJ2-3; 13 nucleotides match TRBD2. The V segment lost 6 bases and the J segment 5 bases; nucleotides outside the gene matches: 8. The CDR3 runs to 15 residues. Germline V lookup: CDR1 SQVTM, CDR2 ANQGSEA. The CDR3 here is CSVRRTSGGEDTQYF. CDR3 DNA sequence: TGCAGCGTGAGACGGACTAGCGGGGGAGAAGATACGCAGTATTTT.

The V and J genes are TRBV24-1 and TRBJ2-6; tentatively, D is TRBD1 (6 bases). The CDR3 has 19 residues. V lost 3 bases and J lost 2, with 19 bases in between. The germline gives CDR1 KGHDR, CDR2 SFDVKD. The CDR3 sequence: CATSDPTAGALAGANVLTF. The DNA for the CDR3 is TGTGCCACCAGTGATCCAACCGCAGGGGCTCTGGCTGGGGCCAACGTCCTGACTTTC.

The chain combines TRBV19 with TRBJ2-4; D is ambiguous. The length of the CDR3 is 13 residues. V was cut by 3 bases and J by 6 bases, with 9 bases left in between. Germline V gives CDR1 LNHDA, CDR2 SQIVND (reference sequence). Here the CDR3 reads CASSIGRVNIQYF. CDR3 DNA: TGTGCCAGTAGTATCGGACGGGTAAACATTCAGTACTTC.

V usage is TRBV6-2 or TRBV6-3 and J usage is TRBJ2-3; D remains unclear. CDR3 length: 12 amino acids. V shed 6 bases and J shed 2 bases, with 6 bases lying between them. CDR1 MNHEY and CDR2 SVGEGT come from the germline V gene. CDR3 loop: CASSRTTDTQYF. In DNA form, the CDR3 reads TGTGCCAGCAGCAGAACCACAGATACGCAGTATTTT.

The rearrangement uses TRBV7-2 and TRBJ2-1, with 13 positions matching TRBD2. The CDR3 sequence is 17 residues long. Per the germline V gene, CDR1 is SGHTA and CDR2 is FQGNSA. The V gene end was trimmed by 1 base and the J gene end by 7 bases; junction bases not matched to a gene: 7. The CDR3 here is CASSLELGTSGVNEQFF. CDR3 sequence (DNA): TGTGCCAGCAGCTTAGAGTTGGGGACTAGCGGGGTGAATGAGCAGTTCTTC.

Comments on this clone: The junction differs from germline at one of its ends, possibly a read error. The rearrangement links TRBV28 to TRBJ2-1; D unresolved. Germline CDR1 reads MDHEN; CDR2 reads SYDVKM. The CDR3 sequence is 12 residues long. The CDR3 protein is CASSSFSSSALF. The CDR3 DNA is TGTGCCAGCAGTTCTTTTTCCAGTTCGGCGCTCTTC.

V usage is TRBV3-1 (or the pseudogene TRBV3-2) and J usage is TRBJ1-2; 8 positions match TRBD1. The length of the CDR3 is 14 residues. The V gene's germline CDR1 is LGHDT and CDR2 YNNKEL (reference sequence). V lost 4 bases to trimming and J lost 6 bases; unmatched junction nucleotides: 7. The CDR3 loop reads CASSPRGRGDGYTF. The DNA for the CDR3 is TGTGCCAGCAGCCCCAGGGGGCGCGGTGATGGCTACACCTTC.

The chain uses TRBV7-2 and TRBJ2-7; TRBD2 matches 9 bases. V lost 1 base to trimming and J lost 0 bases; unmatched junction nucleotides: 7. In germline, CDR1 is SGHTA, CDR2 FQGNSA. The length of the CDR3 is 17 residues. This chain's CDR3 is CASSLELAGEFSYEQYF. The DNA of the CDR3 is TGTGCCAGCAGCTTAGAACTAGCGGGCGAGTTCTCCTACGAGCAGTACTTC.

The chain carries TRBV6-6 and TRBJ1-2; D not resolved. CDR1 is MNHNY, CDR2 SVGAGI, per germline (reference sequence). V dropped 6 bases and J dropped 7 bases, with 18 bases sitting between them. This CDR3 has 14 residues. The CDR3 reads CASRDPGSRSGYTF. In DNA, the CDR3 is TGTGCCAGCAGAGACCCAGGAAGTAGGAGTGGCTACACCTTC.

There are a few counts of this clone. The CDR3 protein is CSVLGTGYEQFF. The CDR3 bases are TGCAGCGTTCTTGGGACAGGGTATGAGCAGTTCTTC. J is TRBJ2-1 and V is TRBV29-1; 9 positions match TRBD1. Germline lookup yields CDR1 SQVTM and CDR2 ANQGSEA. Trimming cost V 5 bases and J 8 bases; bases outside gene matches: 4. The CDR3 runs to 12 residues.

The V and J genes are TRBV18 and TRBJ1-5; D perhaps matches TRBD1 (6 bases). The CDR3 sequence is 14 residues long. The V end lost 3 bases, the J end lost 7 bases, and 13 bases lay between the germline ends. Germline V lookup: CDR1 KGHSH, CDR2 LQKENI. For the CDR3, the DNA is TGTGCCAGCTCACCCGCCACAGGGAGGCAGCCCCAGCATTTT. It is translated as CASSPATGRQPQHF.

V and J are TRBV6-1 and TRBJ1-5; D is perhaps TRBD1 (5 bases). This CDR3 comprises 16 residues. CDR1 is MNHNS, CDR2 SASEGT, per germline. V dropped 1 base and J dropped 5 bases, with 15 bases sitting between them. CDR3 nucleotides: TGTGCCAGCAGTGAAGAGGTTAGCGGGGGAGATCAGCCCCAGCATTTT. Translating it yields CASSEEVSGGDQPQHF.

The rearrangement joins TRBV10-2 to TRBJ2-7; D perhaps matches TRBD1 (5 bases). Germline V gene sequence: CDR1 WSHSY, CDR2 SAAADI. The V gene lost 3 bases and the J gene lost 2 bases, with 8 bases spanning the gap. This CDR3 is 13 amino acids long. Written as DNA, the CDR3 is TGCGCCAGCAGTGACAGGGTAACCTACGAGCAGTACTTC. It encodes CASSDRVTYEQYF.

This chain connects TRBV11-3 to TRBJ1-1; D gene unclear. The CDR3 has 12 amino acids. V shed 5 bases and J shed 5 bases, with 9 bases lying between them. Germline V gene data show CDR1 as SGHNT and CDR2 as YENEEA. For the CDR3, the DNA is TGTGCCAGCAGCGGCCGGAGGACTGAAGCTTTCTTT. This translates into CASSGRRTEAFF.

V and J are TRBV3-1 (or the pseudogene TRBV3-2) and TRBJ1-6; D gene uncertain. The CDR3 has 14 amino acids. In germline, CDR1 is LGHDT, CDR2 YNNKEL (reference sequence). Deletions cut 1 base from V and 5 bases from J, with 6 bases between. The CDR3, as DNA: TGTGCCAGCAGCCAAGGGAGAGATAATTCACCCCTCCACTTT. This encodes CASSQGRDNSPLHF.

The genes are TRBV18 and TRBJ1-2; the D gene is possibly TRBD1 (6 bases). This CDR3 contains 13 residues. Looked up from germline, CDR1 is KGHSH and CDR2 is LQKENI. The germline V and J ends were trimmed by 3 bases and 7 bases, with 12 bases remaining between them. Here the CDR3 DNA reads TGTGCCAGCTCACCGGGCAGGGGTTCTGGCTACACCTTC. Its protein is CASSPGRGSGYTF.

This chain joins TRBV18 and TRBJ2-1; tentatively, D is TRBD1 (5 bases). The CDR3 contains 13 residues. Trimming pared 3 bases from V and 7 bases from J, leaving 10 bases between. CDR1 is KGHSH, CDR2 LQKENI, per germline. Written as DNA, the CDR3 is TGTGCCAGCTCACCCGTGACAGAGAATGAGCAGTTCTTC. As protein: CASSPVTENEQFF.

CDR3 residues: CASSLLQGAWTEAFF. The DNA of the CDR3 is TGTGCCAGCAGTTTATTACAGGGGGCATGGACTGAAGCTTTCTTT. The chain employs TRBV28 and TRBJ1-1; the match to TRBD1 covers 9 bases. Trimming removed 1 base from V and 5 bases from J; junction bases left unmatched: 5. The germline gives CDR1 MDHEN, CDR2 SYDVKM. CDR3 length: 15 residues. Based on the CDR3 plus reference TRBV28 and TRBJ1-1, the full variable domain is DVKVTQSSRYLVKRTGEKVFLECVQDMDHENMFWYRQDPGLGLRLIYFSYDVKMKEKGDIPEGYSVSREKKERFSLILESASTNQTSMYLCASSLLQGAWTEAFFGQGTRLTVV.

The genes are TRBV10-3 and TRBJ2-3, with 7 positions matching TRBD1. CDR3 length equals 14 residues. Germline CDR1 ENHRY, CDR2 SYGVKD. J lost 5 bases, V lost 2 bases, and 4 bases had no gene match. CDR3 DNA: TGTGCCATCAGTGAGGAGGGGGCAAAAGATACGCAGTATTTT. It is translated as CAISEEGAKDTQYF.

Only one count was recorded for this clone. The chain uses TRBV28 and TRBJ2-2; D remains ambiguous. Germline lookup yields CDR1 MDHEN and CDR2 SYDVKM. Trimming removed 5 bases at V and 6 bases at J, with 10 bases between. This CDR3 comprises 13 residues. The CDR3 sequence: CASSPGRAGELFF. The CDR3 DNA follows: TGTGCCAGCAGTCCGGGTAGGGCCGGGGAGCTGTTTTTT.

The J gene is TRBJ2-2, the V gene TRBV7-3; D is undetermined. Looked up from germline, CDR1 is SGHTA and CDR2 is FQGTGA. This CDR3 has 13 residues. V lost 2 bases to trimming and J lost 4 bases, with 5 bases between them. The CDR3 protein is CASSLPSTGELFF. The CDR3 DNA follows: TGTGCCAGCAGCTTACCTAGCACCGGGGAGCTGTTTTTT. Drawing the rest from reference TRBV7-3 and TRBJ2-2, the complete variable domain is GAGVSQTPSNKVTEKGKYVELRCDPISGHTALYWYRQSLGQGPEFLIYFQGTGAADDSGLPNDRFFAVRPEGSVSTLKIQRTERGDSAVYLCASSLPSTGELFFGEGSRLTVL.